These 24 T cell receptor beta chains originate from one sample sequenced in a study of blood T cells in healthy people across ages. The second PCR ran about 6 to 11 cycles with a sample-barcoded 5' primer and J-beta primers. A single record per CDR3 protein comes from TCRdb applying MiXCR to the 5' RACE reads. The top ten hold 3.6% of the sample, which has about 510,000 distinct CDR3 sequences, about 28% seen once. These data also featured in a second study, about T cells of mothers and their children.

Sequences were obtained from blood. These receptors were collected from a boy between 2 and 10 years old in good health.

The rearrangement uses TRBV5-1 and TRBJ1-6; the D is unclear. CDR1 SGHRS and CDR2 YFSETQ come from the germline V gene. V shed 2 bases and J shed 6 bases, with 12 bases lying between them. CDR3 size: 15 residues. In DNA form, the CDR3 reads TGCGCCAGCAGCTTCGACACGAAGTTTAATTCACCCCTCCACTTT. This codes for CASSFDTKFNSPLHF. Using reference TRBV5-1 and TRBJ1-6 for the parts outside the CDR3, the full variable domain is KAGVTQTPRYLIKTRGQQVTLSCSPISGHRSVSWYQQTPGQGLQFLFEYFSETQRNKGNFPGRFSGRQFSNSRSEMNVSTLELGDSALYLCASSFDTKFNSPLHFGNGTRLTVT.

This clonotype has a handful of counts. The rearrangement links TRBV10-3 to TRBJ2-5; tentative D call: TRBD1 (6 bases). Trimming cost V 4 bases and J 1 base, with 7 bases left between them. The CDR3 is 13 amino acids. CDR1 and CDR2 from the germline V gene are ENHRY and SYGVKD. The CDR3 nucleotides read TGTGCCATCAGTGGGACAGCCCAAGAGACCCAGTACTTC. This codes for CAISGTAQETQYF.

The rearrangement links TRBV20-1 to TRBJ2-5, with D uncertain. The CDR3 length is 13 residues. Between the trimmed V and J ends, which lost 2 bases and 0 bases, there was a span of 7 bases. Germline assignment: CDR1 DFQATT and CDR2 SNEGSKA (reference sequence). The CDR3 sequence is CSARPRNQETQYF. CDR3 nucleotides: TGCAGTGCTAGACCGAGAAACCAAGAGACCCAGTACTTC.

This clonotype was counted ten times or more. CDR3 bases: TGTGCCAGCAGTCTGGGACTAGCGGGGTCCTACAATGAGCAGTTCTTC. Amino acids: CASSLGLAGSYNEQFF. The V call is TRBV12-3 or TRBV12-4, the J call TRBJ2-1, with TRBD2 identical over 13 bases. V shed 5 bases and J 1 base; nucleotides not matched to a gene: 2. CDR3 length equals 16 residues.

This clonotype was seen many times. The V gene is TRBV12-5, the J gene TRBJ1-5, with D possibly being TRBD1 (5 bases). V was pared by 0 bases and J by 4 bases, with 7 bases between. This CDR3 spans 14 amino acids. Germline V gives CDR1 LGHNT, CDR2 FRNRAP. CDR3 loop: CASGLVGGNQPQHF. As DNA, the CDR3 is TGTGCTAGTGGTTTGGTTGGGGGTAATCAGCCCCAGCATTTT.

This clonotype has only a few counts. The rearrangement links TRBV6-5 to TRBJ2-5; 9 bases are a match to TRBD2. The J call is doubtful: the DNA matches TRBJ2-1 better. Germline V lookup: CDR1 MNHEY, CDR2 SVGAGI. CDR3 length: 15 amino acids. CDR3 in DNA: TGTGCCAGCAGTTACTCGAGGACTAGCGTGACTGAGCAGTTCTTC. Its translation: CASSYSRTSVTEQFF.

The rearrangement uses TRBV12-3 or TRBV12-4 and TRBJ2-3; weak D call: TRBD2 (6 bases). The CDR3 has 15 residues. V was cut by 8 bases and J by 6 bases, with 21 bases left in between. The CDR3 loop is CASPPTPGSADTQYF. DNA of the CDR3: TGTGCCAGCCCCCCTACGCCCGGGAGTGCGGATACGCAGTATTTT.

A few counts support this clonotype. The V and J genes are TRBV20-1 and TRBJ2-7; 9 bases are a match to TRBD2. V shed 5 bases and J 5 bases; nucleotides not matched to a gene: 4. This CDR3 has 12 residues. Germline V lookup: CDR1 DFQATT, CDR2 SNEGSKA (reference sequence). CDR3 bases: TGCAGTGCTTCGCGACTAGCGGACGAGCAGTACTTC. Amino acid sequence: CSASRLADEQYF.

The chain is built from TRBV5-1 and TRBJ1-4; tentatively, D is TRBD1 (6 bases). This CDR3 spans 16 amino acids. The V and J ends lost 5 bases and 5 bases respectively, with 19 bases between them. The V gene's germline CDR1 is SGHRS and CDR2 YFSETQ. CDR3 nucleotides: TGCGCCAGCAGGCGGACGTACAGGGTTCAGAATGAAAAACTGTTTTTT. Protein product: CASRRTYRVQNEKLFF. The full variable domain, rest sourced from reference TRBV5-1 and TRBJ1-4, is KAGVTQTPRYLIKTRGQQVTLSCSPISGHRSVSWYQQTPGQGLQFLFEYFSETQRNKGNFPGRFSGRQFSNSRSEMNVSTLELGDSALYLCASRRTYRVQNEKLFFGSGTQLSVL.

The genes are TRBV5-1 and TRBJ2-2; D might be TRBD1 or TRBD2, each matching 6 bases. This CDR3 contains 16 residues. V dropped 4 bases and J dropped 3 bases, with 16 bases sitting between them. CDR1 and CDR2 from the germline V gene are SGHRS and YFSETQ. The chain's CDR3 is CASSAEGVRDTGELFF. The CDR3 nucleotides are TGCGCCAGCAGCGCGGAGGGGGTACGAGACACCGGGGAGCTGTTTTTT.

This chain connects TRBV5-5 to TRBJ2-7; 8 nucleotides match TRBD2. This CDR3 spans 13 amino acids. Trimming cost V 4 bases and J 6 bases; bases outside gene matches: 6. Germline CDR1 SGHKS, CDR2 YYEKEE (reference sequence). CDR3 sequence: CASSPRSGGEQYF. In DNA, the CDR3 is TGTGCCAGCAGCCCCAGGAGCGGGGGCGAGCAGTACTTC. Combining the CDR3 with reference TRBV5-5 and TRBJ2-7 gives the whole variable domain DAGVTQSPTHLIKTRGQQVTLRCSPISGHKSVSWYQQVLGQGPQFIFQYYEKEERGRGNFPDRFSARQFPNYSSELNVNALLLGDSALYLCASSPRSGGEQYFGPGTRLTVT.

The rearrangement uses TRBV4-1 and TRBJ2-1, with 11 bases identical to TRBD2. The V and J ends lost 3 bases and 5 bases, in that order; junction bases with no gene match: 3. There are 15 residues in the CDR3. Germline V gene sequence: CDR1 MGHRA, CDR2 YSYEKL. CDR3 coding DNA: TGCGCCAGCAGCCACTTGACTAGCGGGAACAATGAGCAGTTCTTC. Translated: CASSHLTSGNNEQFF.

This rearrangement joins TRBV20-1 to TRBJ2-4; a weak D match, TRBD2 (5 bases). This CDR3 has 14 amino acids. Germline V CDR1 and CDR2: DFQATT, SNEGSKA (reference sequence). Between the trimmed V and J ends, which lost 0 bases and 6 bases, there was a span of 12 bases. CDR3 sequence reads: CSARDVRVSNIQYF. In DNA form, the CDR3 reads TGCAGTGCTAGAGATGTGAGGGTTTCAAACATTCAGTACTTC.

J is TRBJ2-3 and V is TRBV10-3, with D maybe TRBD2 (6 bases). This CDR3 contains 14 residues. Trimming left V 8 bases short and J 5 bases short, with 17 bases between. Germline V gene lookup returns CDR1 ENHRY and CDR2 SYGVKD. For the CDR3, the DNA is TGTGCCATCGGGACGGATTGGGGGGTAGATACGCAGTATTTT. It yields the protein CAIGTDWGVDTQYF.

The CDR3 DNA reads as TGTGCCAGCAGCTCCTGGACAGGGGGCGTGGAGACCCAGTACTTC. Amino acid sequence: CASSSWTGGVETQYF. The chain links TRBV7-2 to TRBJ2-5; 11 bases are shared with TRBD1. Germline V CDR1 and CDR2: SGHTA, FQGNSA. V dropped 4 bases and J dropped 5; count of bases not matched to a gene: 6. The CDR3 is 15 amino acids.

The chain employs TRBV27 and TRBJ1-6, with unresolved D. Germline lookup yields CDR1 MNHEY and CDR2 SMNVEV (reference sequence). This CDR3 has 13 amino acids. V lost 0 bases, J lost 10 bases, and 7 bases lay in between. CDR3 amino acids: CASSLSVRSPLHF. The CDR3 bases are TGTGCCAGCAGTTTATCGGTCCGGTCACCCCTCCACTTT.

This clonotype turned up a few times. The chain combines TRBV2 with TRBJ2-5; 9 bases agree with TRBD2. Germline V gene data show CDR1 as SNHLY and CDR2 as FYNNEI. V lost 4 bases and J lost 0; bases outside the gene matches: 21. This CDR3 region has 21 residues. The DNA of the CDR3 is TGTGCCAGCAGTGCCGGGGTAGCGGGGGCCCACACCATTTTGTACCAAGAGACCCAGTACTTC. It translates to CASSAGVAGAHTILYQETQYF.

This clonotype has just one count. The chain uses TRBV6-6 and TRBJ2-7; 15 bases are a match to TRBD2. The V and J ends lost 5 bases and 2 bases, in that order; junction bases with no gene match: 4. CDR3 length equals 16 residues. Germline-derived CDR1 and CDR2 are MNHNY and SVGAGI (reference sequence). CDR3 loop: CASSEGTSGRTYEQYF. DNA of the CDR3: TGTGCCAGCAGTGAGGGGACTAGCGGGAGGACCTACGAGCAGTACTTC.

The J gene is TRBJ2-7, the V gene TRBV6-2 or TRBV6-3; D unclear. V was shortened by 0 bases and J by 3 bases, with 9 bases between the two germline ends. Germline CDR1 MNHEY, CDR2 SVGEGT. The CDR3 covers 14 residues. CDR3 DNA: TGTGCCAGCAGTTACTCGGTAGTTTACTACGAGCAGTACTTC. It specifies CASSYSVVYYEQYF.

The chain links TRBV21-1 to TRBJ2-7; TRBD2 is the table's D call and was not checked against the DNA. TRBV21-1 is a known pseudogene. The CDR3 sequence is 16 residues long. For the CDR3, the DNA is TGTGCCAGCAGCAAAGCGTGCGGGAGGGCCGAAGACGAGCAGTACTTC. It translates to CASSKACGRAEDEQYF.

This clonotype was recorded at least ten times. The CDR3 sequence: CASSLAGTGSYEQYF. The CDR3, as DNA: TGCGCCAGCAGCTTGGCAGGGACAGGTAGCTACGAGCAGTACTTC. The chain employs TRBV5-1 and TRBJ2-7; TRBD1 matches at 8 bases. The CDR3 contains 15 residues. Germline CDR1 SGHRS, CDR2 YFSETQ. V lost 0 bases, J lost 3 bases, and 5 bases stayed unmatched.

This sequence joins TRBV5-1 and TRBJ2-1, with D hard to call. V lost 5 bases and J 0 bases, leaving 12 bases between the germline ends. The CDR3 runs 15 residues. Germline lookup yields CDR1 SGHRS and CDR2 YFSETQ. DNA for the CDR3: TGCGCCAGCAGACCGATACTTAACTCCTACAATGAGCAGTTCTTC. It yields the protein CASRPILNSYNEQFF.

The chain joins TRBV19 to TRBJ1-5; no clear D. The CDR3 covers 15 residues. Trimming pared 5 bases from V and 2 bases from J, leaving 13 bases between. Germline CDR1 is LNHDA and CDR2 is SQIVND (reference sequence). The CDR3 loop is CASSGQLSGNQPQHF. The CDR3 DNA reads as TGTGCCAGTAGTGGCCAACTGAGCGGCAATCAGCCCCAGCATTTT.

The chain combines TRBV29-1 with TRBJ1-2; D gene unclear. Germline V CDR1 and CDR2: SQVTM, ANQGSEA. V dropped 5 bases and J dropped 8 bases, with 12 bases sitting between them. The CDR3 sequence is 11 residues long. Here the CDR3 reads CSVHQAMGYTF. The DNA for the CDR3 is TGCAGCGTTCACCAGGCGATGGGCTACACCTTC.